This T cell receptor beta chain was recovered during a study of cytomegalovirus exposure and HLA in healthy donors. Whole-study context: Earlier work reported 100 million to 130 million unique TCR beta sequences from 170 million or so T cells. Unique TCRs numbering 75 million to 95 million, obtained from HLA-typed donors, made up an early data release. Study-level results: In a later analysis, an Asian-associated ancestry cluster reportedly showed fewer N-insertions than the approximately 610-donor mean.

Regarding this clone: The antigen is undetermined.

The PCR was carried out with 60 Vbeta primers and 13 Jbeta primers. Using immunoSEQ multiplex PCR, the repertoire was profiled, and TCRdb retains in-frame clones only, with some absent. This table holds about 170,000 clones, approximately 81% found once. Sequencing was carried out using PBMCs. The TCR sequence derives from a boy between 2 and 15 years old in good health and CMV-seronegative.

Here the CDR3 reads CASSEAWSSGNTIYF. The CDR3 DNA reads as TGTGCCAGCAGTGAAGCTTGGAGCTCTGGAAACACCATATATTTT. The V call is TRBV6-1, the J call TRBJ1-3; D remains unclear. In germline, CDR1 is MNHNS, CDR2 SASEGT. This CDR3 is built from 15 residues. V was trimmed by 0 bases and J by 0 bases, leaving 6 bases between them.